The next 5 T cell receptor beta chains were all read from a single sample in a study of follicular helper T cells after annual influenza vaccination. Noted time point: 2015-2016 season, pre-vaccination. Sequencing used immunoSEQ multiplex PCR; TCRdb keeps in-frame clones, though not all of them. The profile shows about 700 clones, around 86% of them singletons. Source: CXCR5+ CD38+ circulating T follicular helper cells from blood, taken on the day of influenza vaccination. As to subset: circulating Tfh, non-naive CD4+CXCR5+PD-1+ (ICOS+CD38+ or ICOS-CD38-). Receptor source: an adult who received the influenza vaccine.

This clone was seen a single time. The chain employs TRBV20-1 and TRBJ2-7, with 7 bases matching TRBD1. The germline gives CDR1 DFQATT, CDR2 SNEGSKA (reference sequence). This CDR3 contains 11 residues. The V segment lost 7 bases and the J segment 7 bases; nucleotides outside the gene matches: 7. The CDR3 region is CSVGRGWEQYF. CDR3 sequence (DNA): TGCAGTGTTGGCAGGGGGTGGGAGCAGTACTTC.

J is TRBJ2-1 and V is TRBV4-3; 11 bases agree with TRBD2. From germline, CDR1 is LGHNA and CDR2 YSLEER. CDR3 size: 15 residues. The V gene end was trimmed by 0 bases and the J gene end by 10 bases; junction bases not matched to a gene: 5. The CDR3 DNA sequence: TGCGCCAGCAGCCAAGAACGACTAGCGGGGAGGGAGCAGTTCTTC. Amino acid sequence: CASSQERLAGREQFF.

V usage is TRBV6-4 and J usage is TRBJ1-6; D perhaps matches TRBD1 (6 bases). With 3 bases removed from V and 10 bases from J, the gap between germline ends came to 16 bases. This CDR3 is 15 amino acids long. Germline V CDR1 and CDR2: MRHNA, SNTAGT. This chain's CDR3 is CASSEHPRGQSPLHF. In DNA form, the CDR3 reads TGTGCCAGCAGTGAACACCCCCGGGGGCAATCACCCCTCCACTTT.

This CDR3 is CASRVQGVDTQYF. DNA for the CDR3: TGTGCCAGCCGTGTTCAGGGGGTGGATACGCAGTATTTT. This chain links TRBV27 with TRBJ2-3, with TRBD1 identical over 7 bases. After removal of 8 bases from V and 6 bases from J, the junction contained 8 bases not matched to a gene. Germline V gives CDR1 MNHEY, CDR2 SMNVEV (reference sequence). This CDR3 has 13 residues.

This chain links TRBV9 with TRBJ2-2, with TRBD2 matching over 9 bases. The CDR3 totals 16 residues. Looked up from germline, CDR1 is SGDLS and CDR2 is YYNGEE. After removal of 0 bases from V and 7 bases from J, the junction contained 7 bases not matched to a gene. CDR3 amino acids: CASSVEGAGGGGELFF. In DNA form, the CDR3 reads TGTGCCAGCAGCGTAGAAGGAGCGGGGGGCGGCGGGGAGCTGTTTTTT.